The 13 T cell receptor beta chains reported below all come from one sample, sequenced in a study of T-cell reconstitution after alpha-beta-depleted transplantation in children. The library targeted TCRbeta and was prepared with unique molecular identifiers. Via MiXCR, TCRdb re-called the PCR reads, giving one row per CDR3 protein. Counted here are about 98,000 distinct CDR3 sequences, around a quarter occurring once; the ten biggest clones make up roughly a fifth. Here the sequenced sample was PBMCs, taken before TCRalphabeta/CD19-depleted stem cell transplant. The receptors were sampled from a boy aged 2 to 10 with acute lymphoblastic leukemia, due to receive a stem cell transplant.

The chain couples TRBV5-1 to TRBJ2-5; 7 nucleotides line up with TRBD1. The CDR3 runs 14 residues. V lost 1 base and J lost 3; bases outside the gene matches: 3. Germline loops: CDR1 SGHRS, CDR2 YFSETQ. This chain's CDR3 is CASSLWTGEETQYF. The CDR3 nucleotides are TGCGCCAGCAGCTTGTGGACAGGAGAAGAGACCCAGTACTTC. The variable domain in full, with the rest retrieved from reference TRBV5-1 and TRBJ2-5, is KAGVTQTPRYLIKTRGQQVTLSCSPISGHRSVSWYQQTPGQGLQFLFEYFSETQRNKGNFPGRFSGRQFSNSRSEMNVSTLELGDSALYLCASSLWTGEETQYFGPGTRLLVL.

V gene TRBV10-3 combines with J gene TRBJ2-1; 12 bases fit TRBD2. Germline lookup yields CDR1 ENHRY and CDR2 SYGVKD. The CDR3 has 16 amino acids. The junction had 10 bases not matched to a gene; V was cut back by 2 bases and J by 11 bases. The CDR3 DNA sequence: TGTGCCATCAGTGAGCCGAGGACTAGCGGGGTCCATAAGCAGTTCTTC. It encodes CAISEPRTSGVHKQFF.

In its sample, this clonotype was seen a few times. The genes are TRBV7-8 and TRBJ1-6; a weak D match, TRBD1 (5 bases). Germline lookup yields CDR1 SGHVS and CDR2 FQNEAQ. V shed 4 bases and J shed 11 bases, with 9 bases lying between them. The CDR3 runs to 12 residues. The CDR3 region is CASSSEGAPLHF. The CDR3 region has the DNA TGTGCCAGCAGCTCCGAAGGGGCACCCCTCCACTTT.

The sample holds a few counts of this clonotype. V and J are TRBV5-1 and TRBJ2-7; TRBD1 aligns across 9 bases. Per germline, CDR1 SGHRS and CDR2 YFSETQ. The CDR3 totals 14 residues. After removal of 3 bases from V and 5 bases from J, the junction contained 6 bases not matched to a gene. In DNA, the CDR3 is TGCGCCAGCAGCTCACAGGGGGCGGTGAACGAGCAGTACTTC. Protein product: CASSSQGAVNEQYF.

V is TRBV7-8 and J is TRBJ2-7, with D tentatively TRBD2 (5 bases). Germline V CDR1 and CDR2: SGHVS, FQNEAQ. This CDR3 is 15 amino acids long. V was cut by 1 base and J by 4 bases, with 14 bases left in between. In nucleotides, the CDR3 is TGTGCCAGCAGCTTAGTGGAGGCGGTGGGTTACGAGCAGTACTTC. It is translated as CASSLVEAVGYEQYF.

This clonotype was seen only a few times. The chain uses TRBV7-9 and TRBJ2-3; D may be TRBD2 (5 bases). CDR1 is SEHNR, CDR2 FQNEAQ, per germline (reference sequence). This CDR3 spans 12 amino acids. V was trimmed by 5 bases and J by 6 bases, leaving 9 bases between them. CDR3 protein: CASSTIADTQYF. As DNA, the CDR3 is TGTGCCAGCAGCACTATAGCGGATACGCAGTATTTT.

Many counts were recorded for this clonotype. The CDR3 DNA is TGTGCCAGCAGCTTAGGGGGAGATTCCTACGAGCAGTACTTC. Translation gives CASSLGGDSYEQYF. The V gene is TRBV7-2, the J gene TRBJ2-7; D may be TRBD2 (5 bases). CDR3 length equals 14 residues. Trimming stripped 1 base from V and 1 base from J, with 8 bases between. Germline V CDR1 and CDR2: SGHTA, FQGNSA.

This clonotype was seen a handful of times. The chain uses TRBV5-1 and TRBJ2-1; TRBD2 matches 10 bases. The CDR3 spans 15 residues. The V segment lost 1 base and the J segment 4 bases; nucleotides outside the gene matches: 2. From germline, CDR1 is SGHRS and CDR2 YFSETQ. This CDR3 reads CASSLLTSGYNEQFF. CDR3 bases: TGCGCCAGCAGCTTGCTGACTAGCGGGTACAATGAGCAGTTCTTC.

The J gene is TRBJ2-1, the V gene TRBV6-4; 9 bases agree with TRBD2. The CDR3 loop spans 13 amino acids. Germline V CDR1 and CDR2: MRHNA, SNTAGT. Trimming cost V 3 bases and J 8 bases; bases outside gene matches: 2. The CDR3 DNA sequence: TGTGCCAGCAGTGAGCGGGAGGGCCATGAGCAGTTCTTC. Amino acid sequence: CASSEREGHEQFF.

This clonotype was detected only a few times. The gene calls are TRBV5-1 and TRBJ2-2; possibly TRBD1 for D (5 bases). The V end was cut by 3 bases, the J end by 6 bases, with 15 bases between. The CDR3 sequence is 15 residues long. CDR1 and CDR2 (germline): SGHRS, YFSETQ. CDR3: CASSSQTTGPGELFF. The DNA for the CDR3 is TGCGCCAGCAGCTCCCAAACTACAGGTCCCGGGGAGCTGTTTTTT.

CDR3: CASSWGLALTYEQYF. Written as DNA, the CDR3 is TGCGCCAGCAGCTGGGGACTAGCGCTTACCTACGAGCAGTACTTC. This rearrangement joins TRBV5-1 to TRBJ2-7; 10 bases map to TRBD2. The ends lost 3 bases at V and 2 bases at J; junction bases unmatched: 5. Germline values: CDR1 SGHRS, CDR2 YFSETQ. There are 15 residues in the CDR3.

This clonotype was observed a few times. The chain uses TRBV6-1 and TRBJ1-2; 9 bases match TRBD1. Germline CDR1 MNHNS, CDR2 SASEGT. Trimming cost V 6 bases and J 6 bases; bases outside gene matches: 8. The CDR3 is 14 residues long. CDR3 DNA: TGTGCCAGCAGGAAAAGGGACAGGGTTGATGGCTACACCTTC. It translates to CASRKRDRVDGYTF.

There are many counts of this clonotype. The chain joins TRBV5-1 to TRBJ2-1; 7 bases are shared with TRBD1. Unmatched junction bases numbered 6, after V lost 0 bases and J lost 6 bases. The CDR3 loop spans 15 amino acids. Germline CDR1 and CDR2: SGHRS and YFSETQ. CDR3 protein: CASSLVAGGGNEQFF. The CDR3 region has the DNA TGCGCCAGCAGCTTGGTGGCAGGGGGTGGCAATGAGCAGTTCTTC.